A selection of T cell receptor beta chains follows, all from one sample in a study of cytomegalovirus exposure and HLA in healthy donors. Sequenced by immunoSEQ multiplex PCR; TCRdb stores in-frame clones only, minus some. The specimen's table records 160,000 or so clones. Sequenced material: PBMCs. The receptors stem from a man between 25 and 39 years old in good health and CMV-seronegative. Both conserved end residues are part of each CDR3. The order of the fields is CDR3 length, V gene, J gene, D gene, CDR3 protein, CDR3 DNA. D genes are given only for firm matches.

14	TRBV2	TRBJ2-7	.	CASSLRAVTYEQYF	TGTGCCAGCAGTTTGCGGGCCGTTACCTACGAGCAGTACTTC
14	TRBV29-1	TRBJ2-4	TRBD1	CSVDLRDRGNIQYF	TGCAGCGTTGATTTACGCGACAGGGGAAACATTCAGTACTTC
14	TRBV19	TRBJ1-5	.	CASSIGQSNQPQHF	TGTGCCAGTAGTATTGGGCAGTCCAATCAGCCCCAGCATTTT
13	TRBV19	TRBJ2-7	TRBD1	CASRGQGTYEQYF	TGTGCCAGTAGGGGACAGGGTACCTACGAGCAGTACTTC
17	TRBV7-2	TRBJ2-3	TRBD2	CASSQVGGPSGADTQYF	TGTGCCAGCAGCCAGGTTGGTGGCCCCAGCGGGGCAGATACGCAGTATTTT
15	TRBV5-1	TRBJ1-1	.	CASSLEFPVNTEAFF	TGCGCCAGCAGCTTGGAATTTCCGGTGAACACTGAAGCTTTCTTT
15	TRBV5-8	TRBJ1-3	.	CASSLGLISGNTIYF	TGTGCCAGCAGCTTGGGGCTCATTTCTGGAAACACCATATATTTT
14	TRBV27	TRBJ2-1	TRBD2	CASSFTGTSDEQFF	TGTGCCAGCAGTTTCACGGGGACTAGCGATGAGCAGTTCTTC
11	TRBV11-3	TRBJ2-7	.	CASSFSYEQYF	TGTGCCAGCAGCTTCAGCTACGAGCAGTACTTC
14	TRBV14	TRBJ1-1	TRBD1	CASSRQGGLTEAFF	TGTGCCAGCAGCCGGCAGGGGGGCCTCACTGAAGCTTTCTTT
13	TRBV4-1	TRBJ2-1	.	CASSQAGNNEQFF	TGCGCCAGCAGCCAAGCGGGAAACAATGAGCAGTTCTTC
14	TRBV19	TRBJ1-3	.	CASSNADSGNTIYF	TGTGCCAGTAGTAACGCGGACTCTGGAAACACCATATATTTT
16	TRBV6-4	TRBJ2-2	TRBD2	CASSALAGVMTGELFF	TGTGCCAGCAGTGCGCTAGCGGGAGTTATGACCGGGGAGCTGTTTTTT
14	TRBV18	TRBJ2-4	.	CASSLQVPKNIQYF	TGTGCCAGCTCACTGCAGGTACCCAAAAACATTCAGTACTTC
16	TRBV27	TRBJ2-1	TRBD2	CASRRSDAGGRDEQFF	TGTGCCAGCAGACGATCGGATGCGGGAGGTAGGGATGAGCAGTTCTTC
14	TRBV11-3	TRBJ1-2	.	CASSPRAILYGYTF	TGTGCCAGCAGTCCCCGTGCAATACTCTATGGCTACACCTTC
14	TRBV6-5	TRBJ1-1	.	CASSQLQGRTEAFF	TGTGCCAGCAGTCAGTTACAGGGTCGGACTGAAGCTTTCTTT
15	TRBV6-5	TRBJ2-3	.	CASSYRGYETDTQYF	TGTGCCAGCAGTTACCGGGGGTATGAGACAGATACGCAGTATTTT
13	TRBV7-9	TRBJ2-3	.	CASSLEATDTQYF	TGTGCCAGCAGCTTGGAGGCTACAGATACGCAGTATTTT
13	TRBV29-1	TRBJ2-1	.	CSARDSLDNEQFF	TGCAGTGCCCGGGACTCCCTCGACAATGAGCAGTTCTTC
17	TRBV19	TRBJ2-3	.	CASSEEGEYFGTDTQYF	TGTGCCAGTAGTGAGGAGGGCGAGTACTTTGGTACAGATACGCAGTATTTT
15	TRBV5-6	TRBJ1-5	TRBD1	CASSPGNRGYQPQHF	TGTGCCAGCAGCCCTGGGAACAGGGGTTATCAGCCCCAGCATTTT
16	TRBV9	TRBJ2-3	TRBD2	CASSVLSGGTADTQYF	TGTGCCAGCAGCGTCCTATCGGGAGGGACTGCAGATACGCAGTATTTT
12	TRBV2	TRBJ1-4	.	CASSDQNEKLFF	TGTGCCAGCAGTGACCAGAATGAAAAACTGTTTTTT
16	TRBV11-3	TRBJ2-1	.	CASSPASGYSYNEQFF	TGTGCCAGCAGCCCAGCAAGCGGGTATTCCTACAATGAGCAGTTCTTC
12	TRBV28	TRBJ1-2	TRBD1	CAIGQVHYGYTF	TGTGCCATCGGACAGGTGCACTATGGCTACACCTTC
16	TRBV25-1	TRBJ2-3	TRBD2	CASSAHTSGRPDTQYF	TGTGCCAGCAGTGCCCACACTAGCGGGAGGCCAGATACGCAGTATTTT
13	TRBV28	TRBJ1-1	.	CASSLSSVHEAFF	TGTGCCAGCAGTTTATCGTCGGTTCATGAAGCTTTCTTT
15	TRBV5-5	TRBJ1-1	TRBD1	CASSLVGQTYTEAFF	TGTGCCAGCAGCTTGGTGGGACAGACGTACACTGAAGCTTTCTTT
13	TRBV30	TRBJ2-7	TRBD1	CAWSRTGVYEQYF	TGTGCCTGGAGCAGGACAGGGGTCTACGAGCAGTACTTC
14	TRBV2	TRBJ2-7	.	CASSGQGRAYEQYF	TGTGCCAGCAGTGGGCAGGGCCGTGCCTATGAGCAGTACTTC
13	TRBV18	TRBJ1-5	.	CASSPLPDQPQHF	TGTGCCAGCTCACCACTTCCTGATCAGCCCCAGCATTTT
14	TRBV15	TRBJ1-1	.	CATSRQGANTEAFF	TGTGCCACCAGCAGACAGGGCGCGAACACTGAAGCTTTCTTT
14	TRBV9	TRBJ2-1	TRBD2	CASSVGTSGNEQFF	TGTGCCAGCAGCGTAGGGACTAGCGGCAATGAGCAGTTCTTC
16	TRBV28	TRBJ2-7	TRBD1	CASSFYPGQGIYEQYF	TGTGCCAGCAGTTTTTATCCGGGACAGGGTATCTACGAGCAGTACTTC
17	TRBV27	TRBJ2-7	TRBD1	CASSFRVGTGVSHEQYF	TGTGCCAGCAGTTTTCGGGTCGGAACAGGGGTCTCGCACGAGCAGTACTTC
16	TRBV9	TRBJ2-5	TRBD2	CASSETGTSGTETQYF	TGTGCCAGCAGCGAAACCGGGACTAGCGGGACGGAGACCCAGTACTTC
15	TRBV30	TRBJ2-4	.	CAWSYQGGGRNIQYF	TGTGCCTGGAGTTATCAGGGAGGAGGTAGAAACATTCAGTACTTC
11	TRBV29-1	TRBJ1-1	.	CSVPGVTEAFF	TGCAGCGTTCCAGGGGTCACTGAAGCTTTCTTT
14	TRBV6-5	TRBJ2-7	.	CASSYRTIYDEQYF	TGTGCCAGCAGTTACCGGACAATCTACGACGAGCAGTACTTC
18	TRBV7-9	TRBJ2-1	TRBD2	CASSFKAALAGAGNEQFF	TGTGCCAGCAGCTTCAAGGCGGCCCTAGCGGGGGCGGGCAATGAGCAGTTCTTC
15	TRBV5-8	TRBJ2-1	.	CASSFRPRGLNEQFF	TGTGCCAGCAGCTTTCGACCCAGAGGGCTCAATGAGCAGTTCTTC